A single sample gave rise to the 24 T cell receptor beta chains below, sequenced in a study of cytomegalovirus exposure and HLA in healthy donors. The PCR had 60 Vbeta and 13 Jbeta primers. Clones were read by immunoSEQ multiplex PCR, and TCRdb kept only the in-frame ones, dropping some. The sample records about 200,000 clones, 79% being singletons. Sequenced sample: PBMCs. Receptor source: a girl between 5 and 17 years old in good health and CMV-seropositive.

The V gene is TRBV7-6, the J gene TRBJ2-1, with 8 positions matching TRBD2. V gave up 2 bases and J gave up 5 bases; unmatched junction bases: 11. CDR1 SGHVS and CDR2 FNYEAQ come from the germline V gene. This CDR3 spans 17 amino acids. The CDR3 sequence is CASSLSTSGGIHNEQFF. In DNA, the CDR3 is TGTGCCAGCAGCTTAAGCACTAGCGGCGGGATCCACAATGAGCAGTTCTTC.

This chain connects TRBV30 to TRBJ2-5; TRBD2 aligns across 7 bases. V was clipped by 0 bases and J by 5 bases; unmatched bases: 3. The CDR3 spans 13 residues. CDR1 and CDR2 from the germline V gene are GTSNPN and SVGIG (reference sequence). CDR3 sequence reads: CAWSVAGGETQYF. The DNA for the CDR3 is TGTGCCTGGAGTGTTGCCGGGGGGGAGACCCAGTACTTC.

The chain couples TRBV25-1 to TRBJ2-5; 9 nucleotides agree with TRBD1. This CDR3 comprises 17 residues. Trimming removed 0 bases from V and 5 bases from J; junction bases left unmatched: 10. The V gene's germline CDR1 is MGHDK and CDR2 SYGVNS. The CDR3 here is CASSEYDWTGDGETQYF. For the CDR3, the DNA is TGTGCCAGCAGTGAATATGATTGGACAGGGGATGGGGAGACCCAGTACTTC.

This rearrangement joins TRBV7-2 to TRBJ2-1, with TRBD2 matching over 8 bases. The trim removed 3 bases at V and 8 bases at J, leaving 6 bases unmatched. CDR3 length: 14 residues. The germline gives CDR1 SGHTA, CDR2 FQGNSA. The CDR3 region has the DNA TGTGCCAGCAGCTTCGGGGGGGCCATGGATGAGCAGTTCTTC. It encodes CASSFGGAMDEQFF.

J is TRBJ1-2 and V is TRBV21-1. TRBV21-1 is a known pseudogene. This CDR3 is 13 amino acids long. The CDR3 coding sequence is TGTGCCAGCAGCAAACTATTCGGGGTGGTTTCCACCTTC. It is translated as CASSKLFGVVSTF.

The chain has TRBV12-5 and TRBJ1-2; D is unresolved. Germline CDR1 is LGHNT and CDR2 is FRNRAP. The CDR3 is made up of 11 amino acids. V was clipped by 6 bases and J by 8 bases, with 10 bases between them. The CDR3 coding sequence is TGTGCTAGTGGAGAGGGTGGAGGCTACACCTTC. Amino acids: CASGEGGGYTF.

The gene calls are TRBV2 and TRBJ2-7; the D gene is possibly TRBD2 (6 bases). The CDR3 has 14 amino acids. V shed 10 bases and J shed 5 bases, with 21 bases lying between them. Per germline, CDR1 SNHLY and CDR2 FYNNEI. CDR3 sequence reads: CATLPDPAGDEQYF. Written as DNA, the CDR3 is TGTGCCACCCTCCCTGATCCAGCGGGCGACGAGCAGTACTTC.

This chain connects TRBV11-2 to TRBJ2-2; D uncertain. Trimming took 2 bases from V and 2 from J, leaving 6 bases between them. There are 14 residues in the CDR3. Germline values: CDR1 SGHAT, CDR2 FQNNGV. The CDR3 DNA follows: TGTGCCAGCAGCTTAAATTTAAACACCGGGGAGCTGTTTTTT. It yields the protein CASSLNLNTGELFF.

The rearrangement uses TRBV7-2 and TRBJ1-2; D remains ambiguous. The V end was cut by 6 bases, the J end by 0 bases, with 14 bases between. Germline loops: CDR1 SGHTA, CDR2 FQGNSA. The length of the CDR3 is 15 residues. Written as DNA, the CDR3 is TGTGCCAGCAGGGCCTCATCCTCTTCTAACTATGGCTACACCTTC. It translates to CASRASSSSNYGYTF.

The rearrangement uses TRBV30 and TRBJ1-5; D gene uncertain. V was trimmed by 4 bases and J by 2 bases, leaving 6 bases between them. Germline CDR1 is GTSNPN and CDR2 is SVGIG (reference sequence). There are 12 residues in the CDR3. CDR3 nucleotide sequence: TGTGCCTGGAACCGGGGCAATCAGCCCCAGCATTTT. Translated: CAWNRGNQPQHF.

This chain joins TRBV10-3 and TRBJ1-1; D may be TRBD1 (6 bases). The CDR3 totals 14 residues. V lost 4 bases to trimming and J lost 3 bases, with 12 bases between them. Germline V gives CDR1 ENHRY, CDR2 SYGVKD. The CDR3 sequence is CAISGSNRDTEAFF. The CDR3 nucleotides are TGTGCCATCAGTGGCTCCAACAGGGACACTGAAGCTTTCTTT.

This clone appeared a few times. This rearrangement joins TRBV6-5 to TRBJ1-2; 7 positions agree with TRBD1. Germline trimming cut 6 bases from V and 5 bases from J; bases unmatched to any gene: 6. The CDR3 is made up of 13 amino acids. CDR1 and CDR2 from the germline V gene are MNHEY and SVGAGI. CDR3 region: CASSLGTAYGYTF. CDR3 bases: TGTGCCAGCAGCTTAGGGACAGCTTATGGCTACACCTTC.

J is TRBJ2-7 and V is TRBV5-6, with 8 bases fitting TRBD1. There are 14 residues in the CDR3. Germline loops: CDR1 SGHDT, CDR2 YYEEEE. Germline trimming cut 7 bases from V and 0 bases from J; bases unmatched to any gene: 6. In nucleotides, the CDR3 is TGTGCCAGCGGGGGACAGGAAAGCTCCTACGAGCAGTACTTC. It translates to CASGGQESSYEQYF. Filled out from reference TRBV5-6 and TRBJ2-7, the complete variable domain reads DAGVTQSPTHLIKTRGQQVTLRCSPKSGHDTVSWYQQALGQGPQFIFQYYEEEERQRGNFPDRFSGHQFPNYSSELNVNALLLGDSALYLCASGGQESSYEQYFGPGTRLTVT.

This clone has only one observation. The V call is TRBV5-6, the J call TRBJ2-2; 8 bases fit TRBD1. The germline V gene encodes CDR1 SGHDT and CDR2 YYEEEE. This CDR3 has 14 amino acids. V lost 5 bases and J lost 7; bases outside the gene matches: 7. This CDR3 reads CASSWQGAIGELFF. CDR3 DNA sequence: TGTGCCAGCAGTTGGCAGGGGGCCATCGGGGAGCTGTTTTTT.

This clone was observed a few times. The chain joins TRBV2 to TRBJ1-5, with D perhaps TRBD1 (5 bases). Between the trimmed V and J ends, which lost 1 base and 6 bases, there was a span of 7 bases. The CDR3 loop spans 13 amino acids. Germline CDR1 is SNHLY and CDR2 is FYNNEI. Written as DNA, the CDR3 is TGTGCCAGCAGTGAAGGGGGGGTTCAGCCCCAGCATTTT. Amino acids: CASSEGGVQPQHF.

The V and J genes are TRBV19 and TRBJ2-3; TRBD1 matches 11 bases. Per germline, CDR1 LNHDA and CDR2 SQIVND (reference sequence). J lost 4 bases, V lost 1 base, and 1 base had no gene match. The CDR3 consists of 15 residues. CDR3 coding DNA: TGTGCCAGTAGTATAGCGGGACAGGGGGCAGATACGCAGTATTTT. Translated: CASSIAGQGADTQYF. The whole variable domain, remainder taken from reference TRBV19 and TRBJ2-3, is DGGITQSPKYLFRKEGQNVTLSCEQNLNHDAMYWYRQDPGQGLRLIYYSQIVNDFQKGDIAEGYSVSREKKESFPLTVTSAQKNPTAFYLCASSIAGQGADTQYFGPGTRLTVL.

V gene TRBV11-2 combines with J gene TRBJ2-1; 13 bases map to TRBD2. The length of the CDR3 is 15 residues. Germline V gene data show CDR1 as SGHAT and CDR2 as FQNNGV. Unmatched junction bases numbered 5, after V lost 5 bases and J lost 7 bases. The CDR3 DNA reads TGTGCCAGCAGCCGACTAGCGGGGGGCGGGAATGAGCAGTTCTTC. Its protein product is CASSRLAGGGNEQFF.

This chain joins TRBV30 and TRBJ2-7; 7 bases map to TRBD2. The CDR3 runs to 13 residues. V lost 2 bases and J lost 4; bases outside the gene matches: 5. From germline, CDR1 is GTSNPN and CDR2 SVGIG (reference sequence). CDR3 DNA: TGTGCCTGGAGTTTCGGGGAGGGTTACGAGCAGTACTTC. Translating gives CAWSFGEGYEQYF.

This clone has just one count. The chain couples TRBV7-2 to TRBJ2-7, with TRBD2 as a possible D gene (6 bases). Trimming stripped 2 bases from V and 2 bases from J, with 16 bases between. Germline V gene lookup returns CDR1 SGHTA and CDR2 FQGNSA. The CDR3 has 16 residues. CDR3 sequence (DNA): TGTGCCAGCAGCTTATATCGCGGGGCCCTACCCTACGAGCAGTACTTC. The encoded protein is CASSLYRGALPYEQYF.

In its sample, this clone was seen a few times. The chain links TRBV7-9 to TRBJ2-4; 9 nucleotides match TRBD1. Trimming removed 5 bases from V and 7 bases from J; junction bases left unmatched: 6. The CDR3 has 14 residues. CDR1 is SEHNR and CDR2 is FQNEAQ in the germline V gene (reference sequence). CDR3 bases: TGTGCCAGCAGCGCGAAGGACAGGGGCAACATTCAGTACTTC. Translation: CASSAKDRGNIQYF.

In DNA form, the CDR3 reads TGTGCCAGCGCAAGACAGCGGGGGGGGTACGAGCAGTACTTC. It is translated as CASARQRGGYEQYF. The rearrangement links TRBV2 to TRBJ2-7; 10 bases align to TRBD2. Germline V gene data show CDR1 as SNHLY and CDR2 as FYNNEI. CDR3 length equals 14 residues. Losses at the gene ends were 8 bases for V and 4 bases for J; bases not matched to a gene: 8.

The rearrangement joins TRBV7-7 to TRBJ2-1; tentative D call: TRBD1 (6 bases). V lost 1 base and J lost 5, with 15 bases in between. Germline V lookup: CDR1 SSHAT, CDR2 FNYEAQ (reference sequence). CDR3 length: 16 amino acids. CDR3: CASSLGPRGLHNEQFF. As DNA, the CDR3 is TGTGCCAGCAGCTTAGGGCCCAGGGGCCTCCACAATGAGCAGTTCTTC.

This clone was seen just once. The gene calls are TRBV9 and TRBJ2-7; D gene uncertain. Germline V gene lookup returns CDR1 SGDLS and CDR2 YYNGEE. The ends were cut back, 4 bases at V and 2 bases at J, with 19 bases in the middle. The CDR3 is 16 residues long. The CDR3 DNA reads TGTGCCAGCAGCCATATCGTCTATCCCGCCACCTACGAGCAGTACTTC. It specifies CASSHIVYPATYEQYF.

This chain joins TRBV27 and TRBJ2-1; D call uncertain. The CDR3 totals 14 residues. V was pared by 1 base and J by 2 bases, with 6 bases between. Per the germline V gene, CDR1 is MNHEY and CDR2 is SMNVEV (reference sequence). The CDR3 bases are TGTGCCAGCAGTTTATGGTCAGCCTACAATGAGCAGTTCTTC. This gives the protein CASSLWSAYNEQFF.